This T cell receptor beta chain was sequenced in a study of molecular identifiers for immune sequencing clone quantification. Overall study findings and caveats: Barcode collisions between identical TCR molecules could shrink estimates of highly expanded clone sizes. Effector cells kept over 98% of their molecules in clones above 20 RNA copies, while naive cells kept under 1% there.

Using its own MiXCR run on the PCR reads, TCRdb lists one record per CDR3 protein. Of approximately 590,000 distinct CDR3 sequences in the sample, roughly 25% were seen once. The authors sorted naive CD8 T cells as CD8+CD4-CCR7+CD45RA+. Details on this clonotype: What it binds is not known.

Material for sequencing was naive CD8+ T cells from blood, with Jurkat cell RNA spiked in. Subset here: FACS-sorted CD8+CD4-CCR7+CD45RA+ naive T cells. The TCR sequence derives from a human donor in good health. Some libraries in this study had Jurkat cell RNA spiked in.

As DNA, the CDR3 is TGTGCCAGCAGCGTAACCGGGACAGACTACGAGCAGTACTTC. It specifies CASSVTGTDYEQYF. The chain employs TRBV5-3 and TRBJ2-7; 7 nucleotides agree with TRBD1. TRBV5-3 is labeled an ORF, and its function is uncertain. The CDR3 runs 14 residues. J lost 3 bases, V lost 8 bases, and 11 bases had no gene match.